This T cell receptor beta chain is from a study of shared clonotypes between healthy human individuals. General study findings and limits: Only blood underwent sampling, and tissue repertoires likely differ. The authors expected sequencing depth to affect clonotype sharing among donors.

Profiling relied on immunoSEQ multiplex PCR, and the TCRdb table lists in-frame clones only, not all of them. Of 400,000 to 600,000 clones in the sample, approximately 79% were seen once. On this clone: Its antigen is still unknown.

Genomic DNA, for the unsorted samples, came from some 100 million PBMCs. The ends were cut back, 2 bases at V and 2 bases at J, with 8 bases in the middle. This CDR3 comprises 14 residues. Per the germline V gene, CDR1 is SGHAT and CDR2 is FQNNGV. This chain connects TRBV11-2 to TRBJ2-3, with no clear D. The receptor comes from a woman aged 40 to 50 in good health. Some clones in this sample may be carry-over from other donors' samples. Input material: PBMCs. CDR3 protein: CASSLLGITDTQYF. The CDR3 DNA reads TGTGCCAGCAGCTTACTAGGGATCACAGATACGCAGTATTTT.